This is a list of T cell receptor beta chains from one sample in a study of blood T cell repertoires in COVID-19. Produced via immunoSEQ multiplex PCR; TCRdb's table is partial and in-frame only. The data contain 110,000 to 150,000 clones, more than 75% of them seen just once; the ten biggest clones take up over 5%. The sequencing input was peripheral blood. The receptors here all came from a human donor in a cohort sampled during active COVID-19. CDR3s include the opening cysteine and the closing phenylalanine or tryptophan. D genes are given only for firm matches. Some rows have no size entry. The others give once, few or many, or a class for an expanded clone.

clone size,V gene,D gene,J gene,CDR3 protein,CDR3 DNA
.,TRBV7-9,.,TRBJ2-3,CASSERISSTDTQYF,TGTGCCAGCAGTGAGCGGATTTCTAGCACAGATACGCAGTATTTT
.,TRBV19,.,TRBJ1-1,CASSPLWALEAFF,TGTGCCAGTAGCCCCTTATGGGCACTTGAAGCTTTCTTT
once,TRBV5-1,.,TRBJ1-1,CASSPGTGRRYTEAFF,TGCGCCAGCTCGCCCGGAACAGGGCGGAGGTACACTGAAGCTTTCTTT
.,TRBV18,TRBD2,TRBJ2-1,CASSPPGLAVFYNEQFF,TGTGCCAGCTCACCACCCGGTCTAGCGGTTTTTTACAATGAGCAGTTCTTC
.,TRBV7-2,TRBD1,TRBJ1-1,CASSPDRGLGTEAFF,TGTGCCAGCAGCCCGGACAGGGGTCTTGGCACTGAAGCTTTCTTT
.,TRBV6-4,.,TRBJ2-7,CASKRGHGCEQYF,TGTGCCAGCAAAAGGGGCCACGGCTGCGAGCAGTACTTC
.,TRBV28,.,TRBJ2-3,CASSPRERVTDTQYF,TGTGCCAGCAGTCCCCGAGAGCGGGTCACAGATACGCAGTATTTT
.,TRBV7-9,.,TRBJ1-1,CASSLRGDRNTEAFF,TGTGCCAGCAGCTTAAGGGGCGACAGGAACACTGAAGCTTTCTTT
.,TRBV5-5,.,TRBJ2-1,CASSLLWQGRVNEQFF,TGTGCCAGCAGCTTACTTTGGCAGGGGAGGGTCAATGAGCAGTTCTTC
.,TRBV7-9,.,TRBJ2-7,CASSLDRLGYEQYF,TGTGCCAGCAGCTTGGATAGGCTCGGGTACGAGCAGTACTTC
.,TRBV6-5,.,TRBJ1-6,CASTARGGDNSPLHF,TGTGCCAGCACCGCCCGGGGGGGTGATAATTCACCCCTCCACTTT
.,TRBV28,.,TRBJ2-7,CASSRMAGDEQYF,TGTGCCAGCAGTCGGATGGCGGGCGACGAGCAGTACTTC
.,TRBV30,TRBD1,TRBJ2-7,CACIRTTGREQYF,TGTGCCTGTATCCGGACGACAGGGCGAGAGCAGTACTTC
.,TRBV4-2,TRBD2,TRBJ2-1,CASSQDQAGGSRYNEQFF,TGTGCCAGCAGCCAAGATCAAGCGGGGGGCTCTCGGTACAATGAGCAGTTCTTC
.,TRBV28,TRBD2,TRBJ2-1,CASSSLAGGPIGEQFF,TGTGCCAGCAGTTCCTTAGCGGGGGGGCCTATAGGTGAGCAGTTCTTC
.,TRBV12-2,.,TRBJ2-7,CASRFHGSF,TGTGCAAGTCGCTTTCATGGGAGCTTC
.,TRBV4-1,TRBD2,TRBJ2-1,CASSQDILLAGGNEQFF,TGCGCCAGCAGCCAAGACATTCTATTAGCGGGAGGGAATGAGCAGTTCTTC
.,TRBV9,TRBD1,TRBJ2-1,CASSVGQGPYNEQFF,TGTGCCAGCAGCGTAGGACAGGGGCCCTACAATGAGCAGTTCTTC
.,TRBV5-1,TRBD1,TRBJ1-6,CASSLAGQNYNSPLHF,TGCGCCAGCAGCTTGGCGGGACAGAATTATAATTCACCCCTCCACTTT
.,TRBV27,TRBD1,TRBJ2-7,CASSPWDRRYYEQYF,TGTGCCAGCAGTCCGTGGGACAGGAGGTACTACGAGCAGTACTTC
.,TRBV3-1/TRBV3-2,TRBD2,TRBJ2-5,CASSLQTLAGGETQYF,TGTGCCAGCAGCCTCCAAACACTAGCGGGAGGAGAGACCCAGTACTTC
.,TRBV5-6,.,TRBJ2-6,CASSLLGVGANVLTF,TGTGCCAGCAGCTTGCTCGGGGTTGGGGCCAACGTCCTGACTTTC
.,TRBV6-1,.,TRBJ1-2,CASSEALTGYYGYTF,TGTGCCAGCAGTGAAGCCTTGACAGGCTACTATGGCTACACCTTC
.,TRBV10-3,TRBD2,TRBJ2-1,CAIRDRLAGGVEQFF,TGTGCCATCAGGGACCGACTAGCGGGAGGAGTTGAGCAGTTCTTC
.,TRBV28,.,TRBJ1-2,CASRVVNYGYTF,TGTGCCAGCAGGGTAGTTAACTATGGCTACACCTTC